This T cell receptor beta chain was obtained from a study of blood T cell repertoires in COVID-19 (dated by TCRdb to 2020 to 2021). Background on the whole study: Samples from collaborators originated in the United States, Italy and Spain and spanned both the acute and convalescent phases of COVID-19. The repertoires were made available in a free public database intended to serve as a resource for research on the immune response to SARS-CoV-2. The dataset comprised deeply sampled blood TCRbeta repertoires from subjects exposed to, actively infected with, or recovered from COVID-19. A de-identified subject ID, COVID-19 status, age in years and sex were almost always included in the sample metadata. The prospective study material was composed of cDNA or gDNA derived from T cells, B-cell-depleted T cells, or PBMCs. Samples were obtained from the ongoing ImmuneRACE study (first 160 participants) and from some 1,300 subjects provided by 6 global collaborators. Where available, HLA class I and class II types were taken from metadata supplied by the sample provider and were not determined by assay-based typing.

The immunoSEQ Assay, a bias-controlled multiplex PCR, was used to amplify TCRbeta CDR3 regions from genomic DNA. Per the original workflow: The number of nucleated cells in each sample was estimated from the amplification of reference gene primers within the assay. To quantify the absolute abundance of each unique TCRbeta CDR3 rearrangement, sequence reads were collapsed and filtered. For each sample, productive Simpson clonality was calculated as the square root of Simpson's diversity index over productive rearrangements. The clones in this table, taken by TCRdb from immuneACCESS, are in-frame only. Not every clone is retained; where verified, under half of the shortfall comes from an unresolved V gene, and the cause of the rest is unknown. V and J calls and clone size are given by that table; D and trimming were obtained from the DNA. The sample yields about 59,000 clones; almost 80% were counted once. Roughly 3.2% of the sample is in the top ten clones.

Whole blood was collected in K2EDTA tubes by collaborating institutions according to the institutions' own protocols. For TCRbeta analysis, collaborators shipped samples as frozen whole blood, isolated PBMCs, or DNA extracted from either of those sample types. From its cysteine to its phenylalanine, the CDR3 spans 18 amino acids. The retained sequence is limited to the CDR3, 54 bases, with the frame set at the first base. From the germline V gene, CDR1 is ENHRY and CDR2 is SYGVKD. Clipping removes 0 bases from V and 6 bases from J, with 9 as the unmatched junction base count. Relative to its sample, this clone is medium-sized (0.01 to 0.1%). The clone's antigen remains unknown. No per-base quality is available; no much larger clone lies one base away. The research as a whole found: How much clinical and demographic metadata was included differed by source and by participant, and the metadata was provided uncurated.

In this chain, TRBV10-3 is recombined with TRBJ1-6; TRBD1 fits 9 bases in the junction. Input material: peripheral blood. The source of this sequence is a man aged 60 to 69 with acute or convalescent COVID-19. The DNA sequence follows: TGTGCCATCAGTGAGTCGAAAATCGGGGACAGGGTTAATTCACCCCTCCACTTT. This sequence encodes CAISESKIGDRVNSPLHF.